This T cell receptor (beta chain) stems from a study of graft-versus-host responses after intestinal transplantation. Study-wide context: Multivisceral, liver-intestinal, or isolated intestinal transplants were performed in recipients. General study findings and limits: GvH clonotypes were identified within recipient marrow, with a subset emerging first in ileum or blood. Early post-transplant HvG declines tracked with peak circulating GvH clone levels. Some patients had graft-donor T cell macrochimerism, and their allografts showed high graft-versus-host to host-versus-graft clonal ratios.

About this clone: Its antigen is undetermined.

Produced via immunoSEQ multiplex PCR; TCRdb's table is partial and in-frame only. The sample lists about 130,000 clones, just over 90% seen once, with roughly 0.15% in the top ten. Germline V lookup: CDR1 SQVTM, CDR2 ANQGSEA. Trimming took off 4 bases at V and 4 bases at J, with 7 bases between the two ends. The CDR3 consists of 11 residues. J is TRBJ1-2 and V is TRBV29-1; no reliable D call. The sequence came from a human donor who received an intestinal transplant. Sample: unstimulated CD4+ T cells sorted from spleen or lymph node cells, taken before intestinal transplant. The CDR3: CSVARIYGYTF. In nucleotides, the CDR3 is TGCAGCGTTGCCAGAATCTATGGCTACACCTTC.